The entry that follows covers one TCR beta chain sequence. This clonotype was seen once. This receptor's antigen is unknown. One base away there is no much larger clone; base qualities are not given. The entry originates in a study of blood T cells in healthy people across ages (dated by TCRdb to between 2014 and 2017). Study-level background: In model experiments, template switching captured about one uniquely barcoded TCR beta cDNA molecule for every two T cells. To track age-related changes in TCR beta repertoire diversity, the study relied on deep sequencing normalized with unique cDNA molecular identifiers. The donors were divided into four age groups: young (average approximately 17 years), middle-aged (roughly 42), aged (approximately 64) and long-lived (roughly 82). To avoid experimental bias, donors of different ages were distributed randomly across sequencing lanes. The study analyzed two additional independent replicas of 1 million unique cDNA reads from the same blood draw for two donors, one aged 18 to 29 and one aged 80 or older. Beyond this particular receptor, the publication reports: As age increased, observed TCR beta diversity per million T cells dropped in a roughly linear way, and a significant reduction was already evident by age 40. The long-lived group showed more naive CD4+ T cells, fewer expanded clones and increased TCR diversity than the aged group, suggesting age selection. Because profiling used bulk unsorted PBMCs, naive and antigen-experienced compartments could not be compared conclusively. Estimates of total diversity based on one million sequenced T cells were considered lower bounds and underestimates. There was a strong correlation between observed TCR beta diversity and the percentage of naive T cells measured by flow cytometry. Because donor CMV infection status was unknown, age-related changes in expanded clonotypes were potentially confounded.

The germline V gene yields SGHTA for CDR1 and FQGNSA for CDR2. V trim: 8 bases; J trim: 11 bases; unmatched bases: 5. Taken from cysteine to phenylalanine, the CDR3 has 11 residues. Only CDR3 DNA remains: 33 bases, in frame from the first base. The 35 to 40 donors, aged roughly 6 to 95 years, were systemically healthy Caucasian individuals from Russia. About 10 milliliters of peripheral blood were collected from each donor into EDTA-treated Vacutainer tubes. Ficoll-Paque density-gradient centrifugation was used to isolate PBMCs, with at least 6.5 million per sample. Total RNA, at least 5.5 micrograms per sample, was extracted from PBMCs with Trizol reagent. The percentages of naive CD45RAhigh/CD27high T cells were determined by flow cytometry on a PBMC aliquot from every donor. The library was obtained by 5' RACE. The instrument given in TCRdb is Illumina HiSeq 2500. A second roughly 7 to 12 cycle PCR used a sample-barcoded 5' primer and a J-beta primer mix. A template-switch 5' adaptor carrying 12 random nucleotides introduced a unique molecular identifier onto each TCR beta cDNA molecule. Each sample yielded at least 2.5 million CDR3-containing paired-end reads. First-strand cDNA was synthesized from all RNA with the Mint cDNA synthesis kit, primed by a TRBC-specific oligonucleotide. Following uracil-DNA glycosylase treatment, all cDNA underwent a first 18-cycle PCR with the universal primers M1SS and BC2_uni_R. Per the authors' processing: For normalization, 1 million high-quality reads, each with a distinct molecular identifier, were randomly selected from each sample. Instead of being binned into consensus sequences, reads with shared molecular identifiers were discarded. CDR3 identification, clonotype clustering and error correction used MiTCR with a Q25 quality threshold and the strictest error-elimination algorithm. A nonparametric unseen species model with Euler transformation was used to estimate lower-bound total TCR beta diversity. In-frame beta chains were kept once TCRdb had trimmed the public reads at Q25 with fastp and called clones with MiXCR. Rows are unified per CDR3 protein, each entry keeping the most common DNA and genes. The V and J calls were not made by the authors but by TCRdb's processing. Within this sample are approximately 1.5 million distinct CDR3 sequences, with approximately 39% of them counted one time only. The ten top clones hold approximately 4.1% of the sample.

This TCR was sampled from a woman between 18 and 29 years old in good health. Sequencing was done on a sample of blood. This chain is built from TRBV7-2 and TRBJ2-1; 8 central nucleotides agree with TRBD2. The sequenced DNA is TGTGCCAGCGGCCGGACTAGCCAGCAGTTCTTC. Its amino acids are CASGRTSQQFF.